Listed below are T cell receptor beta chains from one sample, sequenced in a study of siplizumab effects on memory and regulatory T cells. The data were produced by immunoSEQ multiplex PCR, yet TCRdb's version contains in-frame clones alone and is incomplete. The sample carries tens of thousands of clones, about 93% recorded once. The specimen was CD8+ T cells sorted from blood. The receptor source for this set is a human donor in good health. CDR3s include the opening cysteine and the closing phenylalanine or tryptophan. Each record gives: D gene, V gene, J gene, clone size, CDR3 DNA, CDR3 protein. A D gene is named only where the DNA matches it firmly. Size tells how often a clone was seen (once, few, many) or the class of an expanded clone, and some rows leave it out.

d_gene: NA; v_gene: TRBV21-1; j_gene: TRBJ1-2; abundance: NA; CDR3nt: TGTGCCAGCAGCTGGACTGCCTTTTATGGCTACACCTTC; CDR3aa: CASSWTAFYGYTF
d_gene: NA; v_gene: TRBV5-4; j_gene: TRBJ2-5; abundance: NA; CDR3nt: TGTGCCAGCAGCTTGCCTTCCGGGGCGGAGGAGACCCAGTACTTC; CDR3aa: CASSLPSGAEETQYF
d_gene: TRBD2; v_gene: TRBV7-9; j_gene: TRBJ2-3; abundance: NA; CDR3nt: TGTGCCAGCAGGCCTTCCAGGACTAGCGGTACAGATACGCAGTATTTT; CDR3aa: CASRPSRTSGTDTQYF
d_gene: NA; v_gene: TRBV5-1; j_gene: TRBJ2-1; abundance: NA; CDR3nt: TGCGCCAGCAGCCCGGGACCAAGCTCCTACAATGAGCAGTTCTTC; CDR3aa: CASSPGPSSYNEQFF
d_gene: TRBD1; v_gene: TRBV28; j_gene: TRBJ1-1; abundance: NA; CDR3nt: TGTGCCAGCAGTTTTGACAGGGTGGTAGCTGAAGCTTTCTTT; CDR3aa: CASSFDRVVAEAFF
d_gene: TRBD2; v_gene: TRBV29-1; j_gene: TRBJ2-1; abundance: NA; CDR3nt: TGCAGCGTTTGGTCCGGGACTACCACCTTTCACAATGAGCAGTTCTTC; CDR3aa: CSVWSGTTTFHNEQFF
d_gene: NA; v_gene: TRBV6-5; j_gene: TRBJ2-2; abundance: NA; CDR3nt: TGTGCCAGCAGTTACTCGGGGACCGGGGAGCTGTTTTTT; CDR3aa: CASSYSGTGELFF
d_gene: NA; v_gene: TRBV6-1; j_gene: TRBJ2-6; abundance: NA; CDR3nt: TGTGCCAGCAGTGAATGGGTGAGGGGCTCTGGGGCCAACGTCCTGACTTTC; CDR3aa: CASSEWVRGSGANVLTF
d_gene: NA; v_gene: TRBV28; j_gene: TRBJ2-7; abundance: NA; CDR3nt: TGTGCCAGCAGGGGGTGGGGGGGCGCGAAGGGCGAGCAGTACTTC; CDR3aa: CASRGWGGAKGEQYF
d_gene: NA; v_gene: TRBV11-2; j_gene: TRBJ2-1; abundance: NA; CDR3nt: TGTGCCAGCAGCTTTTCGTCTCTTGGTGGCTACAATGAGCAGTTCTTC; CDR3aa: CASSFSSLGGYNEQFF
d_gene: NA; v_gene: TRBV15; j_gene: TRBJ2-7; abundance: NA; CDR3nt: TGTGCCACCAGCAGAGATCGAGGGATAAGGTGGTACGAGCAGTACTTC; CDR3aa: CATSRDRGIRWYEQYF
d_gene: TRBD2; v_gene: TRBV9; j_gene: TRBJ2-7; abundance: NA; CDR3nt: TGTGCCAGCAGCGTAGGTAGCGGGAGGGCCTTCCACGAGCAGTACTTC; CDR3aa: CASSVGSGRAFHEQYF
d_gene: TRBD2; v_gene: TRBV2; j_gene: TRBJ2-1; abundance: once; CDR3nt: TGTGCCAGCAGTGGACTAGCGGGAAGATACAATGAGCAGTTCTTC; CDR3aa: CASSGLAGRYNEQFF
d_gene: NA; v_gene: TRBV5-1; j_gene: TRBJ2-3; abundance: few; CDR3nt: TGCGCCAGCAGCTTGGGACAGGCCACAGATACGCAGTATTTT; CDR3aa: CASSLGQATDTQYF
d_gene: NA; v_gene: TRBV27; j_gene: TRBJ2-3; abundance: NA; CDR3nt: TGTGCCAGCAGTTTCAGGGGGGAGGTCTTAGATACGCAGTATTTT; CDR3aa: CASSFRGEVLDTQYF
d_gene: NA; v_gene: TRBV13; j_gene: TRBJ2-3; abundance: NA; CDR3nt: TGTGCCAGCAGCCATTTAGCGGAGACTAGCACAGATACGCAGTATTTT; CDR3aa: CASSHLAETSTDTQYF
d_gene: NA; v_gene: TRBV4-1; j_gene: TRBJ2-7; abundance: NA; CDR3nt: TGCGCCAGCGGACAGAAGGAGGGTATCCCGGGACAAGCAGATTACGAGCAGTACTTC; CDR3aa: CASGQKEGIPGQADYEQYF
d_gene: TRBD1; v_gene: TRBV7-9; j_gene: TRBJ1-1; abundance: NA; CDR3nt: TGTGCCAGCAGCTTATGGACAGGGACGAACACTGAAGCTTTCTTT; CDR3aa: CASSLWTGTNTEAFF
d_gene: NA; v_gene: TRBV19; j_gene: TRBJ2-3; abundance: NA; CDR3nt: TGTGCCAGTAGTATATTGGGGGGCTCAGATACGCAGTATTTT; CDR3aa: CASSILGGSDTQYF
d_gene: NA; v_gene: TRBV28; j_gene: TRBJ1-2; abundance: NA; CDR3nt: TGTGCCAGCAGTCCACCCGGCACTCGGCCCTATGGCTACACCTTC; CDR3aa: CASSPPGTRPYGYTF
d_gene: NA; v_gene: TRBV6-6; j_gene: TRBJ2-4; abundance: NA; CDR3nt: TGTGCCAGCAGTTACGGGGCAGGAAAAAACATTCAGTACTTC; CDR3aa: CASSYGAGKNIQYF
d_gene: NA; v_gene: TRBV28; j_gene: TRBJ2-3; abundance: NA; CDR3nt: TGTGCCAGCAGTTTACGGGACACTAGCACAGATACGCAGTATTTT; CDR3aa: CASSLRDTSTDTQYF
d_gene: NA; v_gene: TRBV10-3; j_gene: TRBJ2-7; abundance: NA; CDR3nt: TGTGCCATCAGTACCGTGCCCACCGAGCAGTACTTC; CDR3aa: CAISTVPTEQYF
d_gene: NA; v_gene: TRBV7-3; j_gene: TRBJ2-3; abundance: once; CDR3nt: TGTGCCAGCAGCTTAACGGTGATAGGTTCGGATACGCAGTATTTT; CDR3aa: CASSLTVIGSDTQYF
d_gene: NA; v_gene: TRBV11-2; j_gene: TRBJ2-5; abundance: NA; CDR3nt: TGTGCCAGCAGCGGTACACCATCTCAGGAGACCCAGTACTTC; CDR3aa: CASSGTPSQETQYF
d_gene: NA; v_gene: TRBV10-3; j_gene: TRBJ2-7; abundance: NA; CDR3nt: TGTGCCATCAGACCAGACAGTTCCTACGAGCAGTACTTC; CDR3aa: CAIRPDSSYEQYF
d_gene: NA; v_gene: TRBV2; j_gene: TRBJ1-2; abundance: once; CDR3nt: TGTGCCAGCAGTGAAGCCGACCGGGAGTTCTATGGCTACACCTTC; CDR3aa: CASSEADREFYGYTF
d_gene: NA; v_gene: TRBV7-7; j_gene: TRBJ2-7; abundance: NA; CDR3nt: TGTGCCAGCAGCTTAAATCTAGGCTACGAGCAGTACTTC; CDR3aa: CASSLNLGYEQYF